Following are 16 T cell receptor beta chains from one sample sequenced in a study of Ad26.COV2.S vaccination and SARS-CoV-2 variants. The treatment here: approximately 18 received Ad26.COV2.S at low or high dose, single or two shots; roughly 5 received placebo; per-sample allocation not given. Sampling was done on day 63 after the first vaccine or placebo injection. Only in-frame clones appear in the TCRdb table, and some are missing; sequencing was by immunoSEQ multiplex PCR. The table has roughly 700,000 clones, approximately 88% seen once. The material was peripheral blood, obtained in a trial of Ad26.COV2.S vaccine versus placebo. The source is a person aged 18-65 years who received the Ad26.COV2.S COVID-19 vaccine or a placebo.

The rearrangement uses TRBV7-2 and TRBJ2-7; D unclear. The V end lost 1 base, the J end lost 2 bases, and 9 bases lay between the germline ends. This CDR3 has 14 residues. Germline-derived CDR1 and CDR2 are SGHTA and FQGNSA. CDR3 sequence (DNA): TGTGCCAGCAGCTTAGGCCCACAGCCCTACGAGCAGTACTTC. Translating it yields CASSLGPQPYEQYF.

This clone was picked up a small number of times. The CDR3 coding sequence is TGTGCCAGCAGCCCCCAAGACAGGGTCCTCTATGGCTACACCTTC. Translated: CASSPQDRVLYGYTF. This chain joins TRBV9 and TRBJ1-2; 7 nucleotides align to TRBD1. The CDR3 is 15 residues long. V trimming: 4 bases; J trimming: 4 bases; junction bases outside the gene matches: 10. The germline V gene has CDR1 SGDLS and CDR2 YYNGEE. The whole variable domain, filled in from reference TRBV9 and TRBJ1-2, reads DSGVTQTPKHLITATGQRVTLRCSPRSGDLSVYWYQQSLDQGLQFLIQYYNGEERAKGNILERFSAQQFPDLHSELNLSSLELGDSALYFCASSPQDRVLYGYTFGSGTRLTVV.

The CDR3, as DNA: TGTGCCAGCAGCTTGTGGCGGACTAGCGGGGGGGAGACCCAGTACTTC. Its protein is CASSLWRTSGGETQYF. The gene calls are TRBV5-6 and TRBJ2-5; 14 bases map to TRBD2. Germline V gene sequence: CDR1 SGHDT, CDR2 YYEEEE. J lost 5 bases, V lost 1 base, and 4 bases had no gene match. The CDR3 totals 16 residues.

The chain is built from TRBV6-6 and TRBJ1-5, with D uncertain. The V end lost 0 bases, the J end lost 7 bases, and 13 bases lay between the germline ends. The CDR3 extends over 15 amino acids. Germline-derived CDR1 and CDR2 are MNHNY and SVGAGI (reference sequence). The CDR3 region is CASSYSIQTGQPQHF. The CDR3 nucleotides read TGTGCCAGCAGTTACTCGATCCAGACCGGGCAGCCCCAGCATTTT.

The rearrangement uses TRBV29-1 and TRBJ2-1; 11 nucleotides align to TRBD2. The CDR3 extends over 16 amino acids. CDR1 is SQVTM, CDR2 ANQGSEA, per germline. V shed 4 bases, J shed 2 bases, and the junction held 7 bases outside the gene matches. The CDR3 region is CSVVTGTSGPYNEQFF. CDR3 bases: TGCAGCGTTGTCACCGGGACTAGCGGACCCTACAATGAGCAGTTCTTC.

This sequence joins TRBV4-2 and TRBJ2-2; no definite D call. V was clipped by 0 bases and J by 5 bases, with 10 bases between them. Germline loops: CDR1 LGHNA, CDR2 YNFKEQ. CDR3 size: 15 residues. DNA for the CDR3: TGTGCCAGCAGCCAAGATCGCGTGGGGACCGGGGAGCTGTTTTTT. It specifies CASSQDRVGTGELFF.

Notes on this clone: Other DNA sequences in the sample encode the same CDR3. V usage is TRBV3-1 (or the pseudogene TRBV3-2) and J usage is TRBJ1-2; unclear D gene. Germline V CDR1 and CDR2: LGHDT, YNNKEL (reference sequence). V was trimmed by 1 base and J by 2 bases, leaving 5 bases between them. The CDR3 extends over 13 amino acids. CDR3 amino acids: CASSQVNNYGYTF. In nucleotides, the CDR3 is TGTGCCAGCAGCCAAGTCAACAACTATGGCTACACCTTC.

The V call is TRBV18, the J call TRBJ2-2; D might be TRBD1 or TRBD2, each matching 5 bases. The CDR3 spans 18 residues. V was pared by 3 bases and J by 0 bases, with 17 bases between. Germline CDR1 KGHSH, CDR2 LQKENI. CDR3 in amino acids: CASSPRDVGPANTGELFF. The DNA for the CDR3 is TGTGCCAGCTCACCCCGGGACGTCGGCCCAGCGAACACCGGGGAGCTGTTTTTT.

CDR3 sequence reads: CAWSTFSGLTGELFF. Here the CDR3 DNA reads TGTGCCTGGTCTACATTTTCCGGGCTCACCGGGGAGCTGTTTTTT. The rearrangement links TRBV30 to TRBJ2-2, with unresolved D. Looked up from germline, CDR1 is GTSNPN and CDR2 is SVGIG (reference sequence). Trimming shortened V by 5 bases and J by 4 bases, and 17 bases separated the two germline ends. This CDR3 has 15 amino acids.

This CDR3 reads CASSLAETSGASYEQYF. The DNA of the CDR3 is TGCGCCAGCAGCCTAGCAGAGACTAGCGGGGCCTCCTACGAGCAGTACTTC. The rearrangement links TRBV4-1 to TRBJ2-7; 11 bases match TRBD2. V shed 4 bases, J shed 0 bases, and the junction held 8 bases outside the gene matches. The CDR3 runs 17 residues. Germline V lookup: CDR1 MGHRA, CDR2 YSYEKL.

In nucleotides, the CDR3 is TGTGCCAGCACCCAGCTAGCGGGGGGCGGGGAGACCCAGTACTTC. Encoded protein: CASTQLAGGGETQYF. The chain couples TRBV7-2 to TRBJ2-5; 11 bases match TRBD2. CDR3 length equals 15 residues. Germline values: CDR1 SGHTA, CDR2 FQGNSA. Germline trimming cut 7 bases from V and 5 bases from J; bases unmatched to any gene: 9.

The rearrangement joins TRBV7-2 to TRBJ1-4; D is ambiguous. Germline lookup yields CDR1 SGHTA and CDR2 FQGNSA. This CDR3 region has 16 residues. The V end lost 2 bases, the J end lost 7 bases, and 17 bases lay between the germline ends. The CDR3: CASSLSVAWGTEKLFF. The CDR3 DNA reads TGTGCCAGCAGCTTATCCGTGGCGTGGGGAACTGAAAAACTGTTTTTT.

V usage is TRBV6-5 and J usage is TRBJ2-7, with 10 nucleotides matching TRBD1. This CDR3 region has 14 residues. Germline CDR1 and CDR2: MNHEY and SVGAGI. With 8 bases clipped from V and 2 bases from J, the junction kept 6 bases outside the gene matches. This CDR3 reads CASRWDRGPYEQYF. For the CDR3, the DNA is TGTGCCAGCCGATGGGACAGGGGCCCCTACGAGCAGTACTTC.

The chain recombines TRBV10-3 with TRBJ2-3, with D perhaps assigned TRBD1 or TRBD2 (6 bases each). Trimming pared 4 bases from V and 0 bases from J, leaving 11 bases between. The CDR3 has 15 residues. From germline, CDR1 is ENHRY and CDR2 SYGVKD. CDR3 sequence: CAISAAGQSTDTQYF. CDR3 nucleotide sequence: TGTGCCATCAGTGCTGCGGGACAAAGCACAGATACGCAGTATTTT.

V usage is TRBV4-2 and J usage is TRBJ1-1; D gene uncertain. CDR3 length: 15 residues. The V end lost 2 bases, the J end lost 0 bases, and 10 bases lay between the germline ends. Germline V gene data show CDR1 as LGHNA and CDR2 as YNFKEQ. The CDR3 sequence is CASSQPAGLNTEAFF. The CDR3, as DNA: TGTGCCAGCAGCCAACCCGCGGGCTTGAACACTGAAGCTTTCTTT.

V and J are TRBV10-1 and TRBJ2-2; D is unresolved. The CDR3 spans 12 residues. Between the trimmed V and J ends, which lost 4 bases and 2 bases, there was a span of 2 bases. Germline V lookup: CDR1 WNHNN, CDR2 SYGVQD (reference sequence). The DNA of the CDR3 is TGCGCCAGCAGTGGCAACACCGGGGAGCTGTTTTTT. It encodes CASSGNTGELFF.